Listed here is a single TCR beta chain. The sample originates from a study of blood T cell repertoires in COVID-19. The CDR3 spans 12 residues. Germline CDR1 reads SGHAT; CDR2 reads FQNNGV. The junction had 0 bases not matched to a gene; V was cut back by 8 bases and J by 3 bases. Profiling relied on immunoSEQ multiplex PCR, and the TCRdb table lists in-frame clones only, not all of them. Altogether around 620,000 clones are present, approximately 90% being singletons, with the ten largest covering roughly 0.25%. The specimen sequenced was peripheral blood. This chain links TRBV11-2 with TRBJ2-3; TRBD2 agrees at 9 bases. This TCR came from a woman aged 18-29 years with acute or convalescent COVID-19. CDR3 DNA: TGTGCCAGCGCGGGGGGGACAGATACGCAGTATTTT. It encodes CASAGGTDTQYF.